The source of this TCR beta chain is a study of blood T cell repertoires in COVID-19 (TCRdb year 2020). For the wider study: Samples from collaborators originated in the United States, Italy and Spain and spanned both the acute and convalescent phases of COVID-19. HLA class I and class II types, where available, came from metadata supplied by the sample provider rather than from assay-based typing. Nearly every sample came with metadata listing a de-identified subject ID, COVID-19 status, age in years and sex. Samples came from the ongoing ImmuneRACE study (first 160 participants) plus 1,254 subjects from 6 global collaborators. The dataset comprised deeply sampled blood TCRbeta repertoires from subjects exposed to, actively infected with, or recovered from COVID-19. The material from the prospective study consisted of cDNA or gDNA derived from T cells, B-cell-depleted T cells, or PBMCs. The repertoires were released in a freely available public database intended as a resource for research on the immune response to SARS-CoV-2. Results and caveats for the whole study, not just this receptor: How much clinical and demographic metadata was included differed by source and by participant, and the metadata was provided uncurated.

The germline V gene specifies MNHEY as CDR1 and SVGEGT as CDR2. Measured from the cysteine to the phenylalanine, the CDR3 is 15 residues long. Left in the record is the CDR3 DNA by itself, 45 bases read in frame from the first base. V is cut by 2 bases and J by 0 bases, and the space between the germline ends is 8 bases. Participants in the prospective study were enrolled through a virtual design, were aged roughly 18 to 90 years, and lived in about 25 United States geographic areas. To assign participants to cohorts, the prospective study relied on clinical history that participants themselves reported in a screening survey and a study questionnaire. Recovered participants in ImmuneRACE Cohort 3 were defined as having two consecutive negative NP/OP PCR tests, clearance from a healthcare professional, or resolution of symptoms. In the prospective study, mobile phlebotomists collected whole blood, serum and a nasopharyngeal or oropharyngeal swab from each participant. Additional blood draws and questionnaires over an approximately two-month period could optionally be provided by prospective study participants. Before DNA extraction, blood samples from the prospective study were shipped at room temperature or frozen.

TCRbeta CDR3 regions were amplified from genomic DNA by means of the immunoSEQ Assay, a bias-controlled multiplex PCR. As for how the authors treated the data: The number of nucleated cells in each sample was estimated from the amplification of reference gene primers within the assay. To quantify the absolute abundance of each unique TCRbeta CDR3 rearrangement, sequence reads were collapsed and filtered. For each sample, productive Simpson clonality was calculated by taking the square root of Simpson's diversity index across productive rearrangements. Here the immuneACCESS table is served through TCRdb, limited to in-frame sequences with V and J called. Missing clones are a known gap in these copies; in checked studies unresolved V genes cover under half, and the rest lacks a known reason. That table is the source of V, J and clone size, and D and trimming were worked out from the DNA. This sample is represented by over 350,000 clones; about 83% of them were singletons. The ten largest clonotypes hold approximately 9.3% of the sample.

Concerning this clone itself: What this receptor recognizes is not known. Base qualities were left out, and no much larger clone turns up one base away.

The chain couples TRBV6-2 or TRBV6-3 to TRBJ1-3, with the D gene not confidently named. This clonotype originated in a woman aged 45-59 years who had recovered from COVID-19. What was sequenced was PBMCs or T cells enriched from blood (not recorded which). The DNA sequence is TGTGCCAGCAGTTACCACCGGAGCTCTGGAAACACCATATATTTT. Its amino acids are CASSYHRSSGNTIYF.